These 14 T cell receptor beta chains share one sample of origin, sequenced in a study of cytomegalovirus exposure and HLA in healthy donors. Both 60 Vbeta primers and 13 Jbeta primers went into the PCR. Using immunoSEQ multiplex PCR, the repertoire was profiled, and TCRdb retains in-frame clones only, with some absent. Counted here are 170,000 or so clones, approximately 80% occurring once; the ten biggest clones make up 1.5% to 2%. The specimen sequenced was PBMCs. The receptors come from a man aged 18 to 35 in good health and CMV-seronegative.

The V call is TRBV5-1, the J call TRBJ2-7; TRBD1 is a possible D gene (6 bases). Looked up from germline, CDR1 is SGHRS and CDR2 is YFSETQ. The length of the CDR3 is 13 residues. V was pared by 4 bases and J by 1 base, with 9 bases between. CDR3 residues: CASSKDRSYEQYF. The CDR3 DNA is TGCGCCAGCAGCAAGGACAGATCCTACGAGCAGTACTTC.

The rearrangement uses TRBV4-2 and TRBJ2-5; TRBD2 agrees at 11 bases. The closer fit of TRBJ2-7 to the DNA end suggests the J call may be wrong. Germline loops: CDR1 LGHNA, CDR2 YNFKEQ. The CDR3 sequence is 16 residues long. DNA of the CDR3: TGTGCCAGCAGCCACCTACCTCTAGCGGGGGGTGACGAGCAGTACTTC. This codes for CASSHLPLAGGDEQYF.

The table lists this clone with a few counts. The chain has TRBV5-5 and TRBJ2-5, with D tentatively TRBD1 (6 bases). Trimming cost V 6 bases and J 4 bases, with 25 bases left between them. The CDR3 has 17 residues. Germline CDR1 reads SGHKS; CDR2 reads YYEKEE (reference sequence). In DNA form, the CDR3 reads TGTGCCAGCAATATCAGGGGCAGAAACCCAGTGGGAGAGACCCAGTACTTC. This gives the protein CASNIRGRNPVGETQYF.

This clone was observed a few times. V and J are TRBV2 and TRBJ1-6, with 11 positions matching TRBD1. Germline CDR1 is SNHLY and CDR2 is FYNNEI. The CDR3 length is 15 residues. V lost 8 bases, J lost 7 bases, and 7 bases stayed unmatched. The CDR3 sequence is CASSQGQGANSPLHF. In nucleotides, the CDR3 is TGTGCCAGCTCCCAAGGACAGGGGGCGAATTCACCCCTCCACTTT.

The V and J genes are TRBV5-1 and TRBJ2-7, with D perhaps matching TRBD1 (6 bases). The CDR3 is 16 residues long. Germline V gene data show CDR1 as SGHRS and CDR2 as YFSETQ. The germline V and J ends were trimmed by 0 bases and 1 base, with 14 bases remaining between them. The CDR3 nucleotides read TGCGCCAGCAGCTTGGGGGGATTACAGGGATCCTACGAGCAGTACTTC. It specifies CASSLGGLQGSYEQYF.

V is TRBV5-8 and J is TRBJ1-5, with a possible D match to TRBD1 (6 bases). This CDR3 has 15 amino acids. Trimming stripped 4 bases from V and 3 bases from J, with 14 bases between. Germline V lookup: CDR1 SGHTS, CDR2 YDEGEE. In DNA, the CDR3 is TGTGCCAGCAGCGGTGGACGGGGGGCCAATCAGCCCCAGCATTTT. It yields the protein CASSGGRGANQPQHF.

This clone was recorded once. The rearrangement joins TRBV7-2 to TRBJ2-6, with D perhaps matching TRBD2 (5 bases). The V end lost 1 base, the J end lost 2 bases, and 15 bases lay between the germline ends. The CDR3 is 18 residues long. CDR1 and CDR2 (germline): SGHTA, FQGNSA. The CDR3 region is CASSLGSGSLAGANVLTF. In DNA, the CDR3 is TGTGCCAGCAGCTTAGGCAGCGGTTCCCTCGCTGGGGCCAACGTCCTGACTTTC.

The gene calls are TRBV15 and TRBJ2-1; 9 nucleotides agree with TRBD2. Germline CDR1 reads LNHNV; CDR2 reads YYDKDF (reference sequence). V gave up 0 bases and J gave up 6 bases; unmatched junction bases: 12. The CDR3 length is 18 residues. The CDR3 bases are TGTGCCACCAGCAGAGATGTGGGTCTAGCGGGAAAGATCAATGAGCAGTTCTTC. As protein: CATSRDVGLAGKINEQFF.

The V and J genes are TRBV28 and TRBJ1-4; D possibly corresponds to TRBD1 (6 bases). The germline V gene encodes CDR1 MDHEN and CDR2 SYDVKM. The CDR3 runs 17 residues. V gave up 6 bases and J gave up 4 bases, with 21 bases separating them. In nucleotides, the CDR3 is TGTGCCAGCAGGACCCCCGCGGGTGGGGGACATAATGAAAAACTGTTTTTT. Translating it yields CASRTPAGGGHNEKLFF.

This clone was detected once. The J gene is TRBJ2-1, the V gene TRBV5-1; D perhaps matches TRBD2 (6 bases). CDR3 length equals 14 residues. Between the trimmed V and J ends, which lost 2 bases and 3 bases, there was a span of 9 bases. Germline V gene lookup returns CDR1 SGHRS and CDR2 YFSETQ. CDR3: CASSFAGSYNEQFF. The CDR3 DNA reads TGCGCCAGCAGCTTCGCCGGGAGCTACAATGAGCAGTTCTTC. The variable domain in full, completed from reference TRBV5-1 and TRBJ2-1, reads KAGVTQTPRYLIKTRGQQVTLSCSPISGHRSVSWYQQTPGQGLQFLFEYFSETQRNKGNFPGRFSGRQFSNSRSEMNVSTLELGDSALYLCASSFAGSYNEQFFGPGTRLTVL.

The chain combines TRBV4-3 with TRBJ2-7, with 9 bases that match TRBD2. The germline CDR1 and CDR2 sequences are LGHNA and YSLEER. The CDR3 has 16 residues. Trimming removed 1 base from V and 2 bases from J; junction bases left unmatched: 6. This CDR3 is CASSQGRTSVPYEQYF. The CDR3 DNA follows: TGCGCCAGCAGCCAAGGCCGGACTAGCGTACCCTACGAGCAGTACTTC.

V usage is TRBV2 and J usage is TRBJ2-1; perhaps TRBD1 as D (5 bases). V was trimmed by 1 base and J by 4 bases, leaving 11 bases between them. Germline V gene sequence: CDR1 SNHLY, CDR2 FYNNEI. The CDR3 has 15 amino acids. The CDR3 region is CASSEGRQFYNEQFF. CDR3 bases: TGTGCCAGCAGTGAAGGTAGACAGTTTTACAATGAGCAGTTCTTC.

This clone was detected only a few times. The V gene is TRBV28, the J gene TRBJ1-1; no clear D. The CDR3 has 14 amino acids. CDR1 and CDR2 (germline): MDHEN, SYDVKM. V shed 3 bases and J shed 4 bases, with 12 bases lying between them. The DNA for the CDR3 is TGTGCCAGCAGTTTTAATGCCGGTGGCACTGAAGCTTTCTTT. Translated: CASSFNAGGTEAFF. The full variable domain, its missing parts supplied by reference TRBV28 and TRBJ1-1, is DVKVTQSSRYLVKRTGEKVFLECVQDMDHENMFWYRQDPGLGLRLIYFSYDVKMKEKGDIPEGYSVSREKKERFSLILESASTNQTSMYLCASSFNAGGTEAFFGQGTRLTVV.

J is TRBJ2-2 and V is TRBV5-1; 7 nucleotides align to TRBD2. With 1 base clipped from V and 5 bases from J, the junction kept 8 bases outside the gene matches. CDR1 is SGHRS and CDR2 is YFSETQ in the germline V gene. The CDR3 runs to 16 residues. DNA of the CDR3: TGCGCCAGCAGCTTGTGGGGGGGTGACGATACCGGGGAGCTGTTTTTT. It yields the protein CASSLWGGDDTGELFF.